Sequencing of this T cell receptor (beta chain) was carried out in a study of blood T cell repertoires in COVID-19. As for the study in general: Italy, Spain and the United States were the sources of the convalescent and acute COVID-19 samples. From T cells, B-cell-depleted T cells, or PBMCs came the material, which was cDNA or gDNA.

Original analysis: Reference gene primer amplification in the assay estimated nucleated cell counts. TCRdb keeps only in-frame clones here, not all; method: immunoSEQ multiplex PCR. The V and J calls and clone size come from that table; D and trimming were worked out from the DNA. The sample holds some 87,000 clones, about 78% seen once. From germline, CDR1 is SGHNT and CDR2 YYREEE (reference sequence). This CDR3 contains 13 residues. Unmatched junction bases numbered 8, after V lost 7 bases and J lost 5 bases. This sequence was found in a human donor in a cohort sampled during active COVID-19. The rearrangement uses TRBV5-4 and TRBJ1-1, with 7 bases that match TRBD1. Source material: peripheral blood. The CDR3 region is CASAGGSGTEAFF. As DNA, the CDR3 is TGTGCCAGCGCAGGGGGAAGCGGGACTGAAGCTTTCTTT.